The sample holds one count of the clone carrying this TCR beta chain. Repertoires were generated with immunoSEQ multiplex PCR, while TCRdb's copy carries only in-frame clones and drops some. This table holds 24,000 or so clones, about nine tenths found once. V trimming: 8 bases; J trimming: 4 bases; junction bases outside the gene matches: 10. From germline, CDR1 is MDHEN and CDR2 SYDVKM. The CDR3 totals 15 residues. The sample comes from a study of blood T cell repertoires in COVID-19. Study details: PBMCs, B-cell-depleted T cells, or T cells provided the cDNA or gDNA that made up the material.

This TCR came from a human donor with active COVID-19. The donor label of this sample is uncertain. The chain uses TRBV28 and TRBJ2-3, with 9 bases that match TRBD2. Specimen: peripheral blood. CDR3 coding DNA: TGTGCCAGCGGCGGGCGGGAGGGCCGGGCAGATACGCAGTATTTT. It is translated as CASGGREGRADTQYF.